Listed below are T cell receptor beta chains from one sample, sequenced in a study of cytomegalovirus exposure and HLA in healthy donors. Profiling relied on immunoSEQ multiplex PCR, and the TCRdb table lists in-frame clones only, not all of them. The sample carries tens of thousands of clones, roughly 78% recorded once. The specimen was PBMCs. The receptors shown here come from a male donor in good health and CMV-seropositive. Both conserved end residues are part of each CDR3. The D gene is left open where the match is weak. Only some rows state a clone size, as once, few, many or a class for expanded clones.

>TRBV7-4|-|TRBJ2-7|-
TGTGCCATCAGCCTAGGTGCGGGTTTATGCTACGAGCAGTACTTC
CAISLGAGLCYEQYF
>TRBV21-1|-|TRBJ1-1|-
TGTGCCAGCAGCAACCTCTCACAAGAACAGGGCTGGTACGACACTGAAGCTTTCTTT
CASSNLSQEQGWYDTEAFF
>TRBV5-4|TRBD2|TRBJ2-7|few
TGTGCCAGCAGCTTGGATTCCATTCTAGCGGGAGGGTCCTACGAGCAGTACTTC
CASSLDSILAGGSYEQYF
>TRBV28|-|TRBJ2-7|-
TGTGCCAGCAGTTTTTATGATAGGGGGTTGGGCTCGAAAGTAAAACTAGGGAGCGGTTACGAGCAGTACTTC
CASSFYDRGLGSKVKLGSGYEQYF
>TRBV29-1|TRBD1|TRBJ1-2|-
TGCAGCGTTGAGGGGCGACAGGGGGGCTATGGCTACACCTTC
CSVEGRQGGYGYTF
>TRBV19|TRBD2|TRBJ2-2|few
TGTGCCAGTAGTTCAAGAACTAGCGCCGGGGAGCTGTTTTTT
CASSSRTSAGELFF
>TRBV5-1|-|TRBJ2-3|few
TGCGCCAGCAGCCGCTTACAGGGAACAGATACGCAGTATTTT
CASSRLQGTDTQYF
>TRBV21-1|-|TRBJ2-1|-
TGTGCCAGCAGCATCCAGTCGAGGGAGAAGGGCAATGAGCAGTTCTTC
CASSIQSREKGNEQFF
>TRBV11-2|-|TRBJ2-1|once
TGTGCCAGCAGCTTAGTGGGGGGCTCCTACAATGAGCAGTTCTTC
CASSLVGGSYNEQFF
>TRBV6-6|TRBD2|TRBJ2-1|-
TGTGCCAGCAGCCGGGGACTAGCGGGGGGGCCGGGTGAGCAGTTCTTC
CASSRGLAGGPGEQFF
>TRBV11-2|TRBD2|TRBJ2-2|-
TGTGCCAGCAGCCCAGGACTAGCGGGGGACACCGGGGAGCTGTTTTTT
CASSPGLAGDTGELFF
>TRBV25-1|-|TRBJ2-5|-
TGTGCCAGCAGTGAATTCGACCAGGCGACCCAGTACTTC
CASSEFDQATQYF
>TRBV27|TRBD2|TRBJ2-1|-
TGTGCCAGCAGTCCTAGGACTAGCAGGAATGAGCAGTTCTTC
CASSPRTSRNEQFF
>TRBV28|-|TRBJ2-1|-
TGTGCCAGCAGTTTAGGTGCGGAGCCCAATGAGCAGTTCTTC
CASSLGAEPNEQFF
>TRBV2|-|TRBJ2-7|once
TGTGCCAGCAGGTTTAGAGTCTCCTACGAGCAGTACTTC
CASRFRVSYEQYF
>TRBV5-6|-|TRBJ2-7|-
TGTGCCAGCAGTCCCGCCGGGGTCGAGCAGTACTTC
CASSPAGVEQYF